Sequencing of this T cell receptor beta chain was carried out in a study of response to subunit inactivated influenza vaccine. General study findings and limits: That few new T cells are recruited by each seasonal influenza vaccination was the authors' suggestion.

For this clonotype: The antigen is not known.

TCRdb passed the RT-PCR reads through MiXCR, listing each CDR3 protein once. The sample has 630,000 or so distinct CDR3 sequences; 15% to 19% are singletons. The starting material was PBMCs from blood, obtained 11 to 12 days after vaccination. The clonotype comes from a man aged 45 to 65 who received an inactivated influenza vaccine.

CDR3 loop: CSVQTSQSSYNEQFF. CDR3 DNA: TGCAGTGTCCAGACTAGCCAAAGCTCCTACAATGAGCAGTTCTTC. V gene TRBV20-1 combines with J gene TRBJ2-1; TRBD2 agrees at 7 bases. The CDR3 has 15 residues. After removal of 7 bases from V and 0 bases from J, the junction contained 9 bases not matched to a gene. Germline V lookup: CDR1 DFQATT, CDR2 SNEGSKA (reference sequence).